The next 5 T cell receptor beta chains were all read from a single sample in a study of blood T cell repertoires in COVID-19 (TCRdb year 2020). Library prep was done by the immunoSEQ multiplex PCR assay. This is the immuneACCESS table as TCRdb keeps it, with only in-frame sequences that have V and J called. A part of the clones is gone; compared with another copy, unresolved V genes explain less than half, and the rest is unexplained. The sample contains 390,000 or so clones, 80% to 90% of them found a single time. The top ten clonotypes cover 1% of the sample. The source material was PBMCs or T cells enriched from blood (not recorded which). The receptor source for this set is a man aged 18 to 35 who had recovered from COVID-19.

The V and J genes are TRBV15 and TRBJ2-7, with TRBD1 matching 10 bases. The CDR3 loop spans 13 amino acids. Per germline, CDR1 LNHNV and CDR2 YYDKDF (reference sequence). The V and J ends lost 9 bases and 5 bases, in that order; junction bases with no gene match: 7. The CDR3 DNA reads TGTGCCACGTGGGACAGGGGTGAGGACGAGCAGTACTTC. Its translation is CATWDRGEDEQYF. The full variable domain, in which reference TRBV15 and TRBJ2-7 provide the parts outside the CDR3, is DAMVIQNPRYQVTQFGKPVTLSCSQTLNHNVMYWYQQKSSQAPKLLFHYYDKDFNNEADTPDNFQSRRPNTSFCFLDIRSPGLGDTAMYLCATWDRGEDEQYFGPGTRLTVT.

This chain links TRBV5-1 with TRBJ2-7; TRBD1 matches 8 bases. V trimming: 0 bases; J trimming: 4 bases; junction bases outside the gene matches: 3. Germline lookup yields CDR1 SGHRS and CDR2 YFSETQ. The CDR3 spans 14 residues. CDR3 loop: CASSLGQGLYEQYF. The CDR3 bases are TGCGCCAGCAGCTTGGGACAGGGGCTTTACGAGCAGTACTTC.

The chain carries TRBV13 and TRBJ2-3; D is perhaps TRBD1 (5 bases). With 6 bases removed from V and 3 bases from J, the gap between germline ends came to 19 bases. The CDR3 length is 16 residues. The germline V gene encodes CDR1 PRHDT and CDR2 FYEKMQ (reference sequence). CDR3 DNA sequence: TGTGCCAGCAGTACTGGCAGGGTTTATCAGACAGATACGCAGTATTTT. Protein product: CASSTGRVYQTDTQYF.

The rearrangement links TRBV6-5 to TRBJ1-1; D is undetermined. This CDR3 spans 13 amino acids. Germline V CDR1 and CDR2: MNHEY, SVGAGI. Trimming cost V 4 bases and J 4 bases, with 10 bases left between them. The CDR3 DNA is TGTGCCAGCAGTTTAGGAGGGAGCACTGAAGCTTTCTTT. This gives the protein CASSLGGSTEAFF.

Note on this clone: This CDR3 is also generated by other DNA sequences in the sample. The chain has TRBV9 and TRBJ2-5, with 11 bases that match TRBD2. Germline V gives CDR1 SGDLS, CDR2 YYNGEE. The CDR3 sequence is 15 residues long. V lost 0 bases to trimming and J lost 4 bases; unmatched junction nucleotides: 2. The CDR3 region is CASSVDSGRGETQYF. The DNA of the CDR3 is TGTGCCAGCAGCGTAGATAGCGGGAGGGGAGAGACCCAGTACTTC.